Here is one T cell receptor beta chain with its context. This clone appeared once. Its specific antigen is unknown. The sample holds no much larger clone one base away, and base qualities are not on file. The entry originates in a study of Tregs in tolerant kidney transplant recipients (dated by TCRdb to between 2018 and 2021). Describing the broader study: Before combined kidney and bone marrow transplantation, this study identified donor-specific regulatory T cells using TCRbeta sequencing and then followed those same cells after transplant. Several methods of expanding Tregs specific for an allogeneic donor were compared by TCRbeta repertoire sequencing in 3 healthy controls.

Reading from cysteine to phenylalanine, the CDR3 counts 14 amino acids. The entry retains the CDR3 DNA only, 42 bases that are in frame from base 1. V is pruned by 5 bases and J by 9 bases, leaving 3 bases of the junction without a gene match. CDR1 and CDR2 are drawn from the germline V gene: SGHTA, FQGTGA. Overall results and qualifications from the work: The study was constrained by small patient numbers, and validation of the findings is required in larger populations and under other immunosuppression protocols. Biological reproducibility was not directly addressed, though technical replication error appeared minimal. Expanding Tregs with activated donor B cells appeared to identify the most biologically relevant and donor-specific TCRbeta repertoire.

Genomic DNA was extracted from sorted cells with the QIAGEN DNeasy Blood and Tissue Kit for TCRbeta CDR3 sequencing. High-throughput TCRbeta CDR3 sequencing, which included PCR amplification with bias correction and internal controls, was done commercially through immunoSEQ. The authors processed their data as follows. Unique productive TCRbeta sequences were defined by CDR3 nucleotide sequence where primers matched, otherwise by CDR3 amino acid sequence with Vbeta and Jbeta genes. To correct for sorting error, sequences found in more than one sorted population at a frequency ratio of 2:1 or less were discarded, and the remaining shared sequences were assigned to the population with the higher frequency. A sequence counted as donor-reactive if, in CFSE-low cells, the sequence had a frequency of at least 0.01% and was expanded at least 5-fold compared with unstimulated cells. Repertoire divergence was quantified by Jensen-Shannon divergence calculated from the top 100 TCRbeta sequences ranked by frequency. For samples with multiple sequencing runs, sorting error was corrected separately for each run before the runs were pooled. TCRdb provides this immuneACCESS table in a form limited to in-frame rearrangements. Some clones are lacking; in checked studies, under half of them reflect an unresolved V gene, and why the rest are absent is not known. V and J calls plus clone size are reproduced from that table; the DNA served to infer D and trimming. The sample table lists 50,000 or so clones, 91% of them with a count of one. Together, the top ten hold about 0.7% of the sample.

Thawed PBMCs were FACS-sorted into unstimulated Tregs (CD4+CD25+CD127-), CD4+ non-Tregs (CD4+CD25-), CD4 cells and CD8 cells. Thawed PBMCs were rested overnight at 37 degrees C with roughly 190 IU/ml IL-2 before Treg sorting. Blood from healthy controls was obtained either from healthy volunteers or as purchased buffy coats. Healthy control blood was processed by Ficoll density gradient to PBMCs and cryopreserved; patient PBMCs were collected before and after transplant. Sequenced sample: Tregs from blood. The rearrangement joined TRBV7-3 to TRBJ2-1, and TRBD2 matches 14 of the central bases. The sequence was collected from a human donor in good health. The bases read TGTGCCAGCAGCACGGGACTAGCGGGGGCTGAGCAGTTCTTC. Translated, it gives CASSTGLAGAEQFF.